This T cell receptor (beta chain) was obtained from a study of T cells in localized non-small cell lung cancer. Study-wide results and caveats: Within adjacent lung there appeared a median 57 of the top 100 tumor clones. Elevated blood T cell density was associated with longer overall survival. Heterogeneity remains possible because sequencing was limited to only one tumor region. There was higher T cell clonality in uninvolved adjacent lung than in tumor, and it was highest there.

Notes on this clone: Its antigen remains unknown.

Deletions cut 3 bases from V and 0 bases from J, with 10 bases between. Germline CDR1 and CDR2: SGHVS and FNYEAQ. The CDR3 runs 15 residues. Some clones are missing from TCRdb's copy, which holds only in-frame ones; the method was immunoSEQ multiplex PCR. The sample lists 90,000 to 100,000 clones, roughly 93% occurring once. The gene calls are TRBV7-6 and TRBJ2-3; no clear D. Sequenced material: PBMCs, taken before any cancer treatment. The origin of this receptor is a woman aged 35 to 70 with stage II squamous cell lung carcinoma. The CDR3 DNA reads TGTGCCAGCAGCTTTGTAGGCTCTAGCACAGATACGCAGTATTTT. This translates into CASSFVGSSTDTQYF.